The next 18 T cell receptor beta chains were all read from a single sample in a study of T cells in Graves' hyperthyroidism and ophthalmopathy. Amplified TCR beta CDR3 regions came from RNA transcripts. Primed by the HTBI set, a first-round RT-PCR was run on the TCR CDR3. MiXCR, run by TCRdb on the multiplex PCR reads, gives a single entry per CDR3 protein. The table records around 610,000 distinct CDR3 sequences, around 15% of them present only once. Sequencing was done on a sample of blood. Source of these receptors: a woman between 40 and 55 years old with Graves' ophthalmopathy.

Many counts were recorded for this clonotype. The chain links TRBV28 to TRBJ1-3, with D possibly matching TRBD1 (6 bases). The germline CDR1 and CDR2 sequences are MDHEN and SYDVKM. The CDR3 covers 13 residues. V lost 6 bases and J lost 7, with 13 bases in between. The CDR3: CASSKTGINTIYF. CDR3 bases: TGTGCCAGCAGCAAAACAGGGATCAACACCATATATTTT.

This clonotype was counted ten times or more. The gene calls are TRBV6-1 and TRBJ2-2; 8 bases are shared with TRBD1. This CDR3 has 16 amino acids. V lost 6 bases, J lost 6 bases, and 12 bases stayed unmatched. Germline CDR1 reads MNHNS; CDR2 reads SASEGT. Here the CDR3 reads CASREGQGAGSGELFF. CDR3 nucleotide sequence: TGTGCCAGCAGGGAGGGGCAGGGGGCTGGGTCCGGGGAGCTGTTTTTT.

The chain couples TRBV10-3 to TRBJ1-2; a possible D gene is TRBD1 (5 bases). The V gene's germline CDR1 is ENHRY and CDR2 SYGVKD. Trimming cost V 0 bases and J 0 bases, with 8 bases left between them. The CDR3 extends over 15 amino acids. The CDR3 reads CAISESRDANYGYTF. DNA of the CDR3: TGTGCCATCAGTGAGTCAAGGGACGCTAACTATGGCTACACCTTC.

This clonotype was observed many times. The chain uses TRBV11-2 and TRBJ2-7, with a weak D call TRBD2 (6 bases). Trimming pared 6 bases from V and 6 bases from J, leaving 21 bases between. Germline V gives CDR1 SGHAT, CDR2 FQNNGV. The CDR3 is 15 residues long. CDR3 sequence reads: CASRSTEGAQREQYF. In DNA, the CDR3 is TGTGCCAGCAGATCTACGGAGGGAGCCCAACGCGAGCAGTACTTC.

At least ten counts were recorded for this clonotype. The rearrangement links TRBV20-1 to TRBJ2-7; D is perhaps TRBD2 (6 bases). Germline CDR1 reads DFQATT; CDR2 reads SNEGSKA (reference sequence). The CDR3 spans 15 residues. Trimming pared 0 bases from V and 0 bases from J, leaving 12 bases between. The CDR3 reads CSARDRGLPSYEQYF. The CDR3 DNA follows: TGCAGTGCTAGAGATAGGGGACTGCCCTCCTACGAGCAGTACTTC.

V gene TRBV7-9 combines with J gene TRBJ2-5; no reliable D call. CDR1 is SEHNR, CDR2 FQNEAQ, per germline (reference sequence). The CDR3 loop spans 13 amino acids. Trimming cost V 5 bases and J 7 bases, with 14 bases left between them. CDR3: CASSSDPFWTQYF. CDR3 bases: TGTGCCAGCAGCAGTGACCCTTTTTGGACCCAGTACTTC.

A few counts support this clonotype. The rearrangement links TRBV5-1 to TRBJ2-7, with D perhaps TRBD1 (5 bases). From germline, CDR1 is SGHRS and CDR2 YFSETQ. V lost 4 bases to trimming and J lost 0 bases, with 14 bases between them. This CDR3 spans 15 amino acids. The CDR3 coding sequence is TGCGCCAGCAGCCGGCTTGAAACAGGCTCCTACGAGCAGTACTTC. Protein product: CASSRLETGSYEQYF.

This clonotype was detected ten times or more. The chain has TRBV6-5 and TRBJ2-2; TRBD1 might be the D (5 bases). This CDR3 spans 17 amino acids. Deletions cut 2 bases from V and 2 bases from J, with 15 bases between. The germline CDR1 and CDR2 sequences are MNHEY and SVGAGI. The DNA of the CDR3 is TGTGCCAGCAGTTACACGACAGTTCTACTTAACACCGGGGAGCTGTTTTTT. It translates to CASSYTTVLLNTGELFF.

This clonotype was picked up many times. The V call is TRBV6-5, the J call TRBJ1-2; D not resolved. V lost 5 bases to trimming and J lost 6 bases, with 16 bases between them. Germline V gives CDR1 MNHEY, CDR2 SVGAGI. CDR3 length: 14 residues. The CDR3 DNA is TGTGCCAGCAGTCGACCCCCCGGAGAGGATGGCTACACCTTC. As protein: CASSRPPGEDGYTF.

This clonotype was counted at least ten times. The rearrangement joins TRBV11-2 to TRBJ2-2; 8 bases agree with TRBD2. This CDR3 contains 15 residues. V lost 2 bases, J lost 7 bases, and 6 bases stayed unmatched. Germline assignment: CDR1 SGHAT and CDR2 FQNNGV. CDR3 loop: CASSLTGGLGGELFF. Written as DNA, the CDR3 is TGTGCCAGCAGCTTAACGGGAGGGCTCGGCGGGGAGCTGTTTTTT.

This clonotype was picked up many times. The V call is TRBV28, the J call TRBJ2-7; 9 bases are a match to TRBD1. CDR1 is MDHEN and CDR2 is SYDVKM in the germline V gene. The CDR3 contains 15 residues. Losses at the gene ends were 6 bases for V and 3 bases for J; bases not matched to a gene: 9. The CDR3 loop reads CASRPGTGLFYEQYF. CDR3 nucleotides: TGTGCCAGCAGACCCGGGACAGGGCTTTTCTACGAGCAGTACTTC.

The chain couples TRBV28 to TRBJ2-5, with 14 bases lining up with TRBD2. The V segment lost 4 bases and the J segment 4 bases; nucleotides outside the gene matches: 5. Per germline, CDR1 MDHEN and CDR2 SYDVKM. The CDR3 runs to 16 residues. This CDR3 is CASSSRGLAGVETQYF. The DNA of the CDR3 is TGTGCCAGCAGTTCTCGGGGACTAGCGGGAGTAGAGACCCAGTACTTC.

This clonotype showed up just a few times. The chain combines TRBV12-3 or TRBV12-4 with TRBJ1-5, with 7 bases aligning to TRBD1. V lost 7 bases to trimming and J lost 3 bases; unmatched junction nucleotides: 6. This CDR3 is built from 14 residues. CDR3 amino acids: CASTLTGTNQPQHF. The CDR3 nucleotides read TGTGCCAGCACCTTGACAGGGACCAATCAGCCCCAGCATTTT.

For this clonotype: This may arise from a read error, as a much more abundant clone is one base away. This chain links TRBV30 with TRBJ1-1, with TRBD1 matching 11 bases. From germline, CDR1 is GTSNPN and CDR2 SVGIG (reference sequence). Trimming removed 5 bases from V and 8 bases from J; junction bases left unmatched: 10. The CDR3 consists of 14 residues. CDR3 loop: CAWFHPGQGVEAFF. The DNA for the CDR3 is TGTGCCTGGTTCCATCCGGGACAGGGGGTGGAAGCTTTCTTT.

The chain uses TRBV20-1 and TRBJ1-5, with TRBD1 as a possible D gene (5 bases). The CDR3 sequence is 16 residues long. CDR1 DFQATT and CDR2 SNEGSKA come from the germline V gene (reference sequence). With 2 bases removed from V and 3 bases from J, the gap between germline ends came to 17 bases. CDR3 loop: CSARPLGGGPNQPQHF. The CDR3 DNA reads as TGCAGTGCTAGACCCCTTGGGGGAGGACCCAATCAGCCCCAGCATTTT.

This clonotype occurred a few times. This chain connects TRBV20-1 to TRBJ2-7, with 14 bases that match TRBD2. V lost 5 bases, J lost 9 bases, and 12 bases stayed unmatched. CDR1 is DFQATT and CDR2 is SNEGSKA in the germline V gene (reference sequence). The CDR3 is 15 amino acids. CDR3 coding DNA: TGCAGTGCTTTCGGGACTAGCGGGAGTAAAGTCTGGCAGTACTTC. Translating it yields CSAFGTSGSKVWQYF.

This clonotype has a count of ten or more. The V call is TRBV4-1, the J call TRBJ2-7; 8 bases map to TRBD1. V lost 2 bases, J lost 2 bases, and 8 bases stayed unmatched. Germline V lookup: CDR1 MGHRA, CDR2 YSYEKL. This CDR3 spans 16 amino acids. The CDR3 protein is CASSQSGTGKTYEQYF. CDR3 bases: TGCGCCAGCAGCCAATCGGGGACAGGAAAAACCTACGAGCAGTACTTC.

V usage is TRBV6-1 and J usage is TRBJ2-7, with 9 positions matching TRBD2. The J segment lost 5 bases and the V segment lost 5 bases, leaving 13 bases of the junction unmatched. This CDR3 has 16 residues. Germline CDR1 is MNHNS and CDR2 is SASEGT. CDR3 DNA: TGTGCCAGCAGTCCCCGTCGTAGCGGGAGTCTACACGAGCAGTACTTC. It yields the protein CASSPRRSGSLHEQYF.